This T cell receptor beta chain was recorded in a study of cytomegalovirus exposure and HLA in healthy donors. Study findings and constraints: Sequencing depth roughly uniform across donors was assumed in presence/absence analyses.

Primers for the PCR totalled 60 Vbeta and 13 Jbeta. Repertoires were generated with immunoSEQ multiplex PCR, while TCRdb's copy carries only in-frame clones and drops some. The table records around 200,000 clones, less than 80% of them present only once. The germline V gene encodes CDR1 SGHTA and CDR2 FQGNSA. The CDR3 spans 15 residues. The V segment lost 3 bases and the J segment 0 bases; nucleotides outside the gene matches: 2. A word on this clone: Its specificity is not known.

Nominally healthy donors provided the samples, though records likely missed some immune exposures. Sequenced sample: PBMCs. The chain has TRBV7-2 and TRBJ1-3, with 7 bases lining up with TRBD1. This sequence was found in a girl aged 2-9 years in good health and CMV-seronegative. The CDR3 sequence is CASSLTGLSGNTIYF. CDR3 sequence (DNA): TGTGCCAGCAGCTTGACAGGGCTCTCTGGAAACACCATATATTTT.